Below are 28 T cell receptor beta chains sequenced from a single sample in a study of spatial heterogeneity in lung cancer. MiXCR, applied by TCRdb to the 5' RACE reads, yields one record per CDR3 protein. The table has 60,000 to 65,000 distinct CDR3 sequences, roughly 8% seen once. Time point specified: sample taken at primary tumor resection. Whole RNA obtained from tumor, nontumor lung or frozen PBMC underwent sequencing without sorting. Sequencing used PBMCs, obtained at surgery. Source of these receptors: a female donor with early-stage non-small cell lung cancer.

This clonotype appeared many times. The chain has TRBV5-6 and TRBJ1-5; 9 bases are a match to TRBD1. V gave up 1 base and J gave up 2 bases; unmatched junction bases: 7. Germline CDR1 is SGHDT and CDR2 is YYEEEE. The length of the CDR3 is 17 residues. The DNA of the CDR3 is TGTGCCAGCAGCTTGTACAGGGGGCGGTCCGGCAATCAGCCCCAGCATTTT. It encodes CASSLYRGRSGNQPQHF.

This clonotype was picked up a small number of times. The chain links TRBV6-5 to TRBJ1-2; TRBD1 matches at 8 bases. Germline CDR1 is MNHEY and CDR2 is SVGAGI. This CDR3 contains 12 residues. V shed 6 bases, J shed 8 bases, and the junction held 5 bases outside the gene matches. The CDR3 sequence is CASRTGARGYTF. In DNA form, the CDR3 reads TGTGCCAGCAGGACAGGGGCCAGGGGCTACACCTTC.

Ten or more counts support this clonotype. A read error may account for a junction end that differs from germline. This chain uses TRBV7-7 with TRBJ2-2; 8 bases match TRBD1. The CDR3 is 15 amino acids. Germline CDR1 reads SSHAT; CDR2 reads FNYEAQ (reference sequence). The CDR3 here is CASSSTGANTGELFF. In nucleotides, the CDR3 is TGTGCTAGCAGCTCGACAGGGGCGAACACCGGGGAGCTGTTTTTT.

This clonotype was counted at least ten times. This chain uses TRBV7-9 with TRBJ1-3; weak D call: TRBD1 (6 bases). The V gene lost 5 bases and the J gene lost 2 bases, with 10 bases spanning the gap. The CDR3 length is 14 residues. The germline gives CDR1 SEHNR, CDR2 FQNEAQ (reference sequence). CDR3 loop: CASSKQGTGNTIYF. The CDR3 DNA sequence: TGTGCCAGCAGCAAACAGGGCACTGGAAACACCATATATTTT.

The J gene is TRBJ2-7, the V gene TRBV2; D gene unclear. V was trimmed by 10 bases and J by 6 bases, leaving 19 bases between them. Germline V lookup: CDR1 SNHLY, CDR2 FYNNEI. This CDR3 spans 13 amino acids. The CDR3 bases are TGTGCCAACAAATACCCGGTGGGGTTCGAGCAGTACTTC. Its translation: CANKYPVGFEQYF. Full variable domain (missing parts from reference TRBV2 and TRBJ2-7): EPEVTQTPSHQVTQMGQEVILRCVPISNHLYFYWYRQILGQKVEFLVSFYNNEISEKSEIFDDQFSVERPDGSNFTLKIRSTKLEDSAMYFCANKYPVGFEQYFGPGTRLTVT.

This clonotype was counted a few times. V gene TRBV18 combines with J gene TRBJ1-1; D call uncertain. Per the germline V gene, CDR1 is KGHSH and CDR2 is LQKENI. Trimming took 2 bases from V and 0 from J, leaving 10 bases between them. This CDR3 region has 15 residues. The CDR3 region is CASSPDGSLNTEAFF. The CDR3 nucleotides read TGTGCCAGCTCACCAGACGGGTCCCTGAACACTGAAGCTTTCTTT.

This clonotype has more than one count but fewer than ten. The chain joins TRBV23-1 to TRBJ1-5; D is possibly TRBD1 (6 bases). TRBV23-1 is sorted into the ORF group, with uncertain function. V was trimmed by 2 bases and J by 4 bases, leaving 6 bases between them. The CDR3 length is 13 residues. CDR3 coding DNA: TGCGCCAGCAGTCAACAGGGGAATCAGCCCCAGCATTTT. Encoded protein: CASSQQGNQPQHF.

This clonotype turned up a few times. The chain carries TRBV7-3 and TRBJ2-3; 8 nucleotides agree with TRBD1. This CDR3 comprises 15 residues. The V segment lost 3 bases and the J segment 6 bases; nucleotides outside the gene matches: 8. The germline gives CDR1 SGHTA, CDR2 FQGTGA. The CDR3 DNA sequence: TGTGCCAGCAGCTTGGTCCAGGGGGCACGCGATACGCAGTATTTT. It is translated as CASSLVQGARDTQYF.

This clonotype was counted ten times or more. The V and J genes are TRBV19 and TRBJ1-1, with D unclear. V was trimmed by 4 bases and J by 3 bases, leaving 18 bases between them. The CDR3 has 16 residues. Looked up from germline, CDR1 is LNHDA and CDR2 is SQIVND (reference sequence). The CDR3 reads CASSRAISGVHTEAFF. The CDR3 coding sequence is TGTGCCAGTAGTAGAGCCATCTCAGGCGTACACACTGAAGCTTTCTTT.

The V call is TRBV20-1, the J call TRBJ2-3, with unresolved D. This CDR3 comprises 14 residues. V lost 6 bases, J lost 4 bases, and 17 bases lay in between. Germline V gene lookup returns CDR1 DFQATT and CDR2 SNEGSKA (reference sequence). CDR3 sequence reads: CSAKEMDSADTQYF. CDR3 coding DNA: TGCAGTGCCAAAGAGATGGATTCCGCAGATACGCAGTATTTT.

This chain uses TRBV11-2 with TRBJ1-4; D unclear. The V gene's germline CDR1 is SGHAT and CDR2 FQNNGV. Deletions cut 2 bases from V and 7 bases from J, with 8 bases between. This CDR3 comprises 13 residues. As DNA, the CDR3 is TGTGCCAGCAGCTTATCGGGAGTTGAAAAACTGTTTTTT. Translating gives CASSLSGVEKLFF.

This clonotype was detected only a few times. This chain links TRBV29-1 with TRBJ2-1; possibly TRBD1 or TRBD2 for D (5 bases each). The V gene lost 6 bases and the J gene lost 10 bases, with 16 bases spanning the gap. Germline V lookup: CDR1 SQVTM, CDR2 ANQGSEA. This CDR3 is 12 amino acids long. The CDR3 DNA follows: TGCAGCGTGGGGGACCACCTGACCGAGCAGTTCTTC. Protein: CSVGDHLTEQFF.

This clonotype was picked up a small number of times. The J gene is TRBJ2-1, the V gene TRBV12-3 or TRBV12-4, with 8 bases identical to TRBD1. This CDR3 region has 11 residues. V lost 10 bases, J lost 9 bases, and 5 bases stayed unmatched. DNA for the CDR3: TGTGCCACCCGGGACAGGTCTGAGCAGTTCTTC. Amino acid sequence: CATRDRSEQFF.

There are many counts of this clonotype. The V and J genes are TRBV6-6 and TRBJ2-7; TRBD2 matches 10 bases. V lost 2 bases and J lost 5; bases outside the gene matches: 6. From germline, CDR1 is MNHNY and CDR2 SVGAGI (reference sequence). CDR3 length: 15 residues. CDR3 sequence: CASSYPPGTSDEQYV. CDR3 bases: TGTGCCAGCAGTTACCCCCCCGGGACTAGCGACGAGCAGTACGTC.

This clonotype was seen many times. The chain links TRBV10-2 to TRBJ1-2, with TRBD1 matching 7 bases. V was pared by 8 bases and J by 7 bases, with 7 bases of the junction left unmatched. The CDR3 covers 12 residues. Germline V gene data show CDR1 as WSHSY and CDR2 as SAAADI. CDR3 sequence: CASGQEFVGYTF. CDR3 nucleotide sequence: TGCGCCAGCGGACAGGAGTTCGTTGGCTACACCTTC.

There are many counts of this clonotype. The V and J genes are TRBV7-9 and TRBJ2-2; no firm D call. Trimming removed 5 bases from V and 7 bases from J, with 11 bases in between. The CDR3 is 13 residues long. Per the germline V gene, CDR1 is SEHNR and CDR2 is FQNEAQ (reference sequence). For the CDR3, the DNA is TGTGCCAGCAGCCTTATTGGGAACGGGGAGCTGTTTTTT. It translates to CASSLIGNGELFF.

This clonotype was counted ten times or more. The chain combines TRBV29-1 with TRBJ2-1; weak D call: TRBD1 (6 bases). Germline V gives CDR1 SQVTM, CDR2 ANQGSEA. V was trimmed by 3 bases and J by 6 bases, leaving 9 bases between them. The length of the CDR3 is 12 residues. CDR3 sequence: CSVDRGTNEQFF. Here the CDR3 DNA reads TGCAGCGTTGACAGGGGTACCAATGAGCAGTTCTTC.

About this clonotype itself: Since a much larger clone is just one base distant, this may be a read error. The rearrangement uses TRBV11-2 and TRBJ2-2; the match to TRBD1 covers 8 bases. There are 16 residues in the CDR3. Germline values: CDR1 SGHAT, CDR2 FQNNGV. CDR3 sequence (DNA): TGTGTCAGCAGCTTAGGGCTGGACAGGGTTACCGGGGAGCTGTTTTTT. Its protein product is CVSSLGLDRVTGELFF.

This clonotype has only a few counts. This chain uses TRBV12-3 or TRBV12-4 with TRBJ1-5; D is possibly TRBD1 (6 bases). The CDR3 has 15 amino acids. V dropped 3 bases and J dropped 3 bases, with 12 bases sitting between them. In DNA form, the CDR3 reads TGTGCCAGCAGTTTGGGTGGACAGAACAATCAGCCCCAGCATTTT. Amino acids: CASSLGGQNNQPQHF.

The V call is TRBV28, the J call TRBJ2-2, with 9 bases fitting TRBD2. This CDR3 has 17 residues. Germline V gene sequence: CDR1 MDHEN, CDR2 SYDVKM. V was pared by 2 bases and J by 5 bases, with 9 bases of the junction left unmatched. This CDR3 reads CASSLIASGDFTGELFF. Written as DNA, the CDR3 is TGTGCCAGCAGTTTAATAGCTAGCGGGGATTTTACCGGGGAGCTGTTTTTT.

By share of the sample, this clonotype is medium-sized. The CDR3 loop is CASSPSLVAYGYTF. CDR3 sequence (DNA): TGTGCCAGCAGCCCGTCGCTAGTTGCGTATGGCTACACCTTC. The V and J genes are TRBV7-9 and TRBJ1-2, with no clear D. CDR1 and CDR2 from the germline V gene are SEHNR and FQNEAQ (reference sequence). This CDR3 is 14 amino acids long. V was shortened by 5 bases and J by 5 bases, with 15 bases between the two germline ends.

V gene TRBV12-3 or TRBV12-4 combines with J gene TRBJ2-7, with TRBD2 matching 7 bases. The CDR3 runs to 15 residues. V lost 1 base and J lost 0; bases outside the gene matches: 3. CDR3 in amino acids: CASSLVAGDSYEQYF. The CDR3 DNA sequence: TGTGCCAGCAGTTTAGTAGCGGGTGACTCCTACGAGCAGTACTTC.

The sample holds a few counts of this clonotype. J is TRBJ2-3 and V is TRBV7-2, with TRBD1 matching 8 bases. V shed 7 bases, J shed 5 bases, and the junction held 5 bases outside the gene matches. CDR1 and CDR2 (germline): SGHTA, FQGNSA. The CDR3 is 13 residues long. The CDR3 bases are TGTGCCAGCACAAAGACAGGGGTAGATACGCAGTATTTT. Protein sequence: CASTKTGVDTQYF.

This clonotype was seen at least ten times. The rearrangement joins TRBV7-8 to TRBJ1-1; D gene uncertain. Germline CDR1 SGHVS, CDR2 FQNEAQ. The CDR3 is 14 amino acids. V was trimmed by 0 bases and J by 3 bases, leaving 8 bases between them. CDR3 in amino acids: CASSLALGHTEAFF. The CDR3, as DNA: TGTGCCAGCAGCTTAGCCTTAGGACACACTGAAGCTTTCTTT.

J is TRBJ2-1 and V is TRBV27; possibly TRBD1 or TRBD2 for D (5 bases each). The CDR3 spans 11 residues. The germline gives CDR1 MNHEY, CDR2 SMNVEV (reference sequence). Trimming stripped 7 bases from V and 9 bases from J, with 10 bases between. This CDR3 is CASTFGAEQFF. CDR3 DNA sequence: TGTGCCAGCACCTTCGGGGCTGAGCAGTTCTTC.

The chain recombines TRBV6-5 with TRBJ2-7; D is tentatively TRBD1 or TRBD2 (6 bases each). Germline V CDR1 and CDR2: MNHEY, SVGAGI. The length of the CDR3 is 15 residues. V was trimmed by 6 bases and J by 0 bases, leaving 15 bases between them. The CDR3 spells CASSPRGPLSYEQYF. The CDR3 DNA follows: TGTGCCAGCAGCCCTCGGGGGCCACTCTCCTACGAGCAGTACTTC.

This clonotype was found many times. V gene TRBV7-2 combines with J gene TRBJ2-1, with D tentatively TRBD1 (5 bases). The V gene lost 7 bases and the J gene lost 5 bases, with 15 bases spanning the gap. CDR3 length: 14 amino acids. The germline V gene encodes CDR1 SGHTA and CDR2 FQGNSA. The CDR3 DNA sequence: TGTGCCAGCACCTCCCAGGGTGGACACAATGAGCAGTTCTTC. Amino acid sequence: CASTSQGGHNEQFF.

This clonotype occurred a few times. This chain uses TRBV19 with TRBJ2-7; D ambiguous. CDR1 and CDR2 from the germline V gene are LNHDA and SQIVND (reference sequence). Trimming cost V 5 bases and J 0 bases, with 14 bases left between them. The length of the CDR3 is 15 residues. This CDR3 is CASSSPWQFSYEQYV. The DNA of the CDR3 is TGTGCCAGTAGTTCCCCTTGGCAGTTCTCCTACGAGCAGTACGTC.